This TCR beta chain originates from a study of a mutant IDH1 vaccine in newly diagnosed glioma. For the study at large: Patients got radiotherapy, temozolomide, or both beforehand, and most got both.

Study conclusions and caveats: Top-clonotype changes in peripheral T cells seemed unrelated to pseudoprogression. Detectable vaccine-induced immune responses arose in about 92% of patients.

The sample's time point: baseline, week 1 (first vaccination visit). The treatment here: pre-vaccination baseline after standard-of-care therapy. Each donor presented with a new WHO grade 3 or 4 astrocytoma that tested IDH1-mutant and showed ATRX loss. Germline V lookup: CDR1 MDHEN, CDR2 SYDVKM. The CDR3 has 15 amino acids. Trimming took 3 bases from V and 2 from J, leaving 11 bases between them. Regarding this clone: Its antigen remains unidentified.

The table came from immunoSEQ multiplex PCR; TCRdb's copy has only in-frame clones and leaves some out. Among 15,000 to 20,000 clones, around four fifths were seen once, and the ten largest hold about 9.1%. The V and J genes are TRBV28 and TRBJ1-5; possibly TRBD1 for D (6 bases). The input for sequencing was PBMCs, taken from a glioma patient treated with radiotherapy, temozolomide or both. This TCR came from a man in his forties with glioma. The CDR3 spells CASSFRSGGNQPQHF. The CDR3 coding sequence is TGTGCCAGCAGTTTTCGTTCAGGGGGCAATCAGCCCCAGCATTTT.